The 4 T cell receptor beta chains presented below share a single source sample, sequenced in a study of control samples from healthy donors and cancer patients. Sequencing used immunoSEQ multiplex PCR; TCRdb keeps in-frame clones, though not all of them. The data show about 44,000 clones, with 70% to 75% seen just once and 15% to 20% held by the top ten. The sequenced sample consisted of formalin-fixed, paraffin-embedded tissue. These receptors were taken from a male donor with melanoma.

The chain recombines TRBV7-6 with TRBJ2-2; D remains ambiguous. Trimming cost V 4 bases and J 3 bases, with 3 bases left between them. This CDR3 has 12 residues. In germline, CDR1 is SGHVS, CDR2 FNYEAQ. This chain's CDR3 is CASSSDTGELFF. The CDR3 nucleotides are TGTGCCAGCAGCTCAGACACCGGGGAGCTGTTTTTT.

The chain joins TRBV29-1 to TRBJ2-3; D gene ambiguous. CDR1 and CDR2 from the germline V gene are SQVTM and ANQGSEA. The CDR3 contains 15 residues. V gave up 3 bases and J gave up 4 bases, with 17 bases separating them. The CDR3: CSVDLGSQAADTQYF. CDR3 in DNA: TGCAGCGTTGATTTAGGATCGCAAGCTGCAGATACGCAGTATTTT.

The V gene is TRBV21-1, the J gene TRBJ2-6. TRBV21-1 is noted as a pseudogene. This CDR3 has 11 residues. In nucleotides, the CDR3 is TGTGCCAGCAGAAGGGGGGCAGGCCTGCCTTTC. This encodes CASRRGAGLPF.

The chain uses TRBV19 and TRBJ2-6; possibly TRBD1 for D (6 bases). V shed 3 bases and J shed 1 base, with 10 bases lying between them. Per germline, CDR1 LNHDA and CDR2 SQIVND (reference sequence). The CDR3 runs to 16 residues. The CDR3 DNA is TGTGCCAGTAGTATGGTGACAGGTTCTGGGGCCAACGTCCTGACTTTC. Translation gives CASSMVTGSGANVLTF.